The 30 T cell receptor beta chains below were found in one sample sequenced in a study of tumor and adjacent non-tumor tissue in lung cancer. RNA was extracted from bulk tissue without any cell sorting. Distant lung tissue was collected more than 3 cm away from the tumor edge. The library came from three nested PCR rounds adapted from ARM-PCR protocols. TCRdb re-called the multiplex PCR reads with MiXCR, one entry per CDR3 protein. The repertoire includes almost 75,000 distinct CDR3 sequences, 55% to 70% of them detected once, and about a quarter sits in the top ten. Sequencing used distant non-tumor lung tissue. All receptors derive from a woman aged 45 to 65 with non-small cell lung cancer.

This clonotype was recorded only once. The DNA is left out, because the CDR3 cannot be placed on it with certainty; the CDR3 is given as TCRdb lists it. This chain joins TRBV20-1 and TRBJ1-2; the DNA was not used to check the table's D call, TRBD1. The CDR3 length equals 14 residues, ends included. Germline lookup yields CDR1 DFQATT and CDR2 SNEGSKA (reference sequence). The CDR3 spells CNARVQPGNYGCTF.

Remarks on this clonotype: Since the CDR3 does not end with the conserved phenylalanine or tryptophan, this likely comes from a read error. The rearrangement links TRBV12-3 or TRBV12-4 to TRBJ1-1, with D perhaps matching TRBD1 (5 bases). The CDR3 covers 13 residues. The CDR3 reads CVSSFRVPTEAFS. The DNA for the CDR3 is TGTGTCAGCAGTTTCAGGGTGCCCACTGAAGCTTTCTCT.

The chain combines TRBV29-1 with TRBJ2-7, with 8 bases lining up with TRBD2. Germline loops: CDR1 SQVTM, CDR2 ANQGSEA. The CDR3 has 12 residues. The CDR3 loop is CGGGLTSYEQYF. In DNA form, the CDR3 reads TGCGGCGGGGGGCTAACCTCCTACGAGCAGTACTTC.

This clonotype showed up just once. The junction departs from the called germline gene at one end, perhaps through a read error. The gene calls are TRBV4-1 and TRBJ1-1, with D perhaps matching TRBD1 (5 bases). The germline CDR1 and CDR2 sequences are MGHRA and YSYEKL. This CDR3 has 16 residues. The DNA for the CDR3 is TGTGCCAGCAGCCAAGCTCGTTACGGGGCGAACACTGAAGCTTTCTTT. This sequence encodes CASSQARYGANTEAFF.

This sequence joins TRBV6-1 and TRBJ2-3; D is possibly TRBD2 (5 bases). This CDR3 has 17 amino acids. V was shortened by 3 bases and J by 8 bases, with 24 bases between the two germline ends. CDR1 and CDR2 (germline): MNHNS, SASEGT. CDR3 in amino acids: CASSDRGSGSTAGTQYF. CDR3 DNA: TGTGCCAGCAGTGACCGTGGTAGTGGGAGTACTGCAGGTACGCAGTATTTT.

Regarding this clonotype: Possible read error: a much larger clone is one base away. The chain's CDR3 is CASNWGGTGELFF. In nucleotides, the CDR3 is TGTGCCAGCAATTGGGGAGGAACCGGGGAGCTGTTTTTT. The rearrangement links TRBV12-3 or TRBV12-4 to TRBJ2-2, with TRBD2 as a possible D gene (6 bases). The ends were cut back, 7 bases at V and 5 bases at J, with 11 bases in the middle. This CDR3 is built from 13 residues.

CDR3 nucleotides: TGTACCACCAGCTATTGGGGGACTGAGCAGTACTTC. It specifies CTTSYWGTEQYF. The chain combines TRBV5-6 with TRBJ2-7; a weak D match, TRBD2 (6 bases). The CDR3 is 12 residues long. Germline V lookup: CDR1 SGHDT, CDR2 YYEEEE.

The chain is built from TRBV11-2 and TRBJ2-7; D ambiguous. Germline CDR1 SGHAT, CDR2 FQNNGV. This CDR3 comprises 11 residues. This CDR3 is CANSRTYEQYF. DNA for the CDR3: TGTGCTAACAGCCGTACCTACGAGCAGTACTTC.

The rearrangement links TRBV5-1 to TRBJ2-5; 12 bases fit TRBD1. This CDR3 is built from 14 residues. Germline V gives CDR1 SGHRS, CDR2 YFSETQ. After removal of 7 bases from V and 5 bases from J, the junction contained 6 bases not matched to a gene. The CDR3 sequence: CASGAGTGGETQYF. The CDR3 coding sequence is TGCGCCAGCGGCGCCGGGACAGGGGGCGAGACCCAGTACTTC.

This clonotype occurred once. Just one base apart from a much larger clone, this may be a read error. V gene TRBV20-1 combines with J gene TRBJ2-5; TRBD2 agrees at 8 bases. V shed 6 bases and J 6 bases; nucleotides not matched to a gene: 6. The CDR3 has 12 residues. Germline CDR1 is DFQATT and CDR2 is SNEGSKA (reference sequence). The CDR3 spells CSAKAGVKTQYF. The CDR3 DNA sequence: TGCAGTGCAAAAGCGGGAGTGAAGACCCAGTACTTC.

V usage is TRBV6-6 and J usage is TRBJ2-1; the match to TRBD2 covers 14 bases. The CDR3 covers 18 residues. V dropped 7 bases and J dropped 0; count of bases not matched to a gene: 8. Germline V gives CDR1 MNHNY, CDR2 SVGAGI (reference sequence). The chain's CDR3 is CASNSGTSGSGSYNEQFF. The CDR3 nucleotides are TGTGCCAGCAACTCTGGGACTAGCGGGAGTGGCTCCTACAATGAGCAGTTCTTC.

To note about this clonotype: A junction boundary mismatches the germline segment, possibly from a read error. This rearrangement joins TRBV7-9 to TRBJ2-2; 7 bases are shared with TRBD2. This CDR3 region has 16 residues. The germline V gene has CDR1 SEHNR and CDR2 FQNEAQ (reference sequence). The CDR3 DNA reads TGCGCCAGCACCCCAACTTGGGGGGGAAACACCGGGGAGCTGTTTTTT. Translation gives CASTPTWGGNTGELFF.

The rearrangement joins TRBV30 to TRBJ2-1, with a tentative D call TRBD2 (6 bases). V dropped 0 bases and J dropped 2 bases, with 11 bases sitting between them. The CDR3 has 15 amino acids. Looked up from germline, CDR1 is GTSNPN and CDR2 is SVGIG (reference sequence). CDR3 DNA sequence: TGTGCCTGGAGTGTTCTAGCGTTAGCCTACAATGAGCAGTTCTTC. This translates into CAWSVLALAYNEQFF.

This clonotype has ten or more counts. In DNA form, the CDR3 reads TGTGCCAGCAGCCGGGGACTAGCGGGCGACCCCTACGAGCAGTACTTC. It is translated as CASSRGLAGDPYEQYF. The rearrangement links TRBV11-1 to TRBJ2-7, with 12 bases fitting TRBD2. The germline V gene encodes CDR1 SGHAT and CDR2 FQDESV (reference sequence). Trimming took 5 bases from V and 2 from J; bases not matched to a gene: 7. This CDR3 contains 16 residues.

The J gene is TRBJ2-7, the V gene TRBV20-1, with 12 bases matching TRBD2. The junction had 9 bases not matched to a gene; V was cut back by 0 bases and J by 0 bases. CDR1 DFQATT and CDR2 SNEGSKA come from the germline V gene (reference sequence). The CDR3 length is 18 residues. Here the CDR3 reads CSAREGLAGILASYEQYF. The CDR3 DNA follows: TGCAGTGCTAGAGAGGGACTAGCGGGTATCCTGGCCTCCTACGAGCAGTACTTC.

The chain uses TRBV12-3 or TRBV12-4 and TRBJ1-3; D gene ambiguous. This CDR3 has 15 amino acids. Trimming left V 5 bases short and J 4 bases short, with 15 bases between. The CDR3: CASSRGELSGNTIYF. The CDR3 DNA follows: TGTGCCAGCAGTCGCGGGGAGCTCTCCGGAAACACCATATATTTT.

CDR3 in DNA: TGTGCCAGCAGCTTCAGGGCAGGGCTTGCCTACGAGCAGTACTTC. Translating it yields CASSFRAGLAYEQYF. The chain is built from TRBV11-2 and TRBJ2-7; a possible D gene is TRBD1 (5 bases). The germline V gene has CDR1 SGHAT and CDR2 FQNNGV. Trimming left V 3 bases short and J 2 bases short, with 14 bases between. The CDR3 length is 15 residues.

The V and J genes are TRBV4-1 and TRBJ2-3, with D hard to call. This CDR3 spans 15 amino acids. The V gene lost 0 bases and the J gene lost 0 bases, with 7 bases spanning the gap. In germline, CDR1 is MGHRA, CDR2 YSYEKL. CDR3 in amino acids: CASSQDRLSTDTQYF. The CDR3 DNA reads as TGCGCCAGCAGCCAAGACAGGCTGAGCACAGATACGCAGTATTTT.

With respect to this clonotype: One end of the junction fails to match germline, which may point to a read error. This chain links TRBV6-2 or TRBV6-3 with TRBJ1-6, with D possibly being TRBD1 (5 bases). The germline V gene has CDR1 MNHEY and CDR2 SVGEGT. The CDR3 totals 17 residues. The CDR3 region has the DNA TGTGCCAGCAGTTACTCTACGGCGACAGTTGGTAATCCACCCCTCCACTTT. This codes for CASSYSTATVGNPPLHF.

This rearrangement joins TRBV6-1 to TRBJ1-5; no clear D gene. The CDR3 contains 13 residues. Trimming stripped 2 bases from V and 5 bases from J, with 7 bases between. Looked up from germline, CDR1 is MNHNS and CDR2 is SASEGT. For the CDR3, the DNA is TGTGCCAGCAGTGAATGTCCATATCAGCCCCAGCATTTT. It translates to CASSECPYQPQHF.

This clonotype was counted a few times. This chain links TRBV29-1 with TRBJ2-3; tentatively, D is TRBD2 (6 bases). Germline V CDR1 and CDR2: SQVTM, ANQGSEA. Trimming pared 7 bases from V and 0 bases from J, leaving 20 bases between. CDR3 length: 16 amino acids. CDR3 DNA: TGCAGCGCTCTGGGACTCCGGGCGGGTAGCACAGATACGCAGTATTTT. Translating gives CSALGLRAGSTDTQYF.

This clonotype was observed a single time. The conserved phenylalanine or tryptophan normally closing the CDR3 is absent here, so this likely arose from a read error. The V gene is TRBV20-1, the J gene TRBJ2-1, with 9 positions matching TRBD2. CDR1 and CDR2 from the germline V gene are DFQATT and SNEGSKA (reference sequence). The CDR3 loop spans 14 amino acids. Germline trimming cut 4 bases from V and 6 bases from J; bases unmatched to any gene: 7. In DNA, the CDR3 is TGCAGTGCTATGGGCGGGAGGGAGATCAATGAGCAGTTCATC. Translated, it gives CSAMGGREINEQFI.

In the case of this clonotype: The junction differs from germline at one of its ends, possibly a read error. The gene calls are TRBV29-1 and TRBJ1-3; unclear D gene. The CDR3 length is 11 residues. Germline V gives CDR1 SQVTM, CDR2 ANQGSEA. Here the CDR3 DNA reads TGCAGCGTGGTCTGTGGAAACACCACATATTTT. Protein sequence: CSVVCGNTTYF.

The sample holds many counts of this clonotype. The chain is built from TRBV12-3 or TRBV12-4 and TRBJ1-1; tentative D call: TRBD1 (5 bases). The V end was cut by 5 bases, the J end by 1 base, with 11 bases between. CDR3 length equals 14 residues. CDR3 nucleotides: TGTGCCAGCAGTCCTACGGGGGGGAACACTGAAGCTTTCTTT. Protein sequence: CASSPTGGNTEAFF.

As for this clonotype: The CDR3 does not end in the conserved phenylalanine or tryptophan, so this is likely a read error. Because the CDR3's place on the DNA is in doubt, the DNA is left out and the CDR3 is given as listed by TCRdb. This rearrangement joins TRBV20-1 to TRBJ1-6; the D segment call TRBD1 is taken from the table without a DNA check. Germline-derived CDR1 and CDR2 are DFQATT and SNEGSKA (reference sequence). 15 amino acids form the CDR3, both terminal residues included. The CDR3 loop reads CSARVTGPNDSPLHY.

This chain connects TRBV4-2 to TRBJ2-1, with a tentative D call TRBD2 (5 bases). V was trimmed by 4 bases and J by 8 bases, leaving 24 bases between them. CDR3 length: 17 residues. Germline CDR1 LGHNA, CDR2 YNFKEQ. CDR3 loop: CASSRDSAGGSLYEQFF. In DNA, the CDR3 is TGTGCCAGCAGCCGAGATTCGGCTGGTGGGAGTTTGTATGAGCAGTTCTTC.

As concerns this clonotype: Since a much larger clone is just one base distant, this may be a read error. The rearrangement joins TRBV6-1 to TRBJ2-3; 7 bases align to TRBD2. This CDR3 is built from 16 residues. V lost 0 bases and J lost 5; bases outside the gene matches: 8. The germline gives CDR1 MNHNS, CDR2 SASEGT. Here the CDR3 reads CASSEALSGGRDTQYF. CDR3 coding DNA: TGTGCCAGCAGTGAAGCTCTATCGGGAGGAAGAGATACGCAGTATTTT.

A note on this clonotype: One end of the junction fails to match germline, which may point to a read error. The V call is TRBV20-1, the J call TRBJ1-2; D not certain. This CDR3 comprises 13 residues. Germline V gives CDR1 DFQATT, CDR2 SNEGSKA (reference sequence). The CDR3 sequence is CSASEQAGYGYPF. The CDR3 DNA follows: TGCAGTGCTAGTGAGCAGGCAGGATATGGCTACCCCTTC.

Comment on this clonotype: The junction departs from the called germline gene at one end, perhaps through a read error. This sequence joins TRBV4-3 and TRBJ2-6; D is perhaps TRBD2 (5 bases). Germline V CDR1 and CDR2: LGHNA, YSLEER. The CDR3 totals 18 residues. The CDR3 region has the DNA TGCGCTAGCAGCCAAGATAATGACGGGAACTCTGGGGCCAACGTCCTGACTTTC. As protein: CASSQDNDGNSGANVLTF.

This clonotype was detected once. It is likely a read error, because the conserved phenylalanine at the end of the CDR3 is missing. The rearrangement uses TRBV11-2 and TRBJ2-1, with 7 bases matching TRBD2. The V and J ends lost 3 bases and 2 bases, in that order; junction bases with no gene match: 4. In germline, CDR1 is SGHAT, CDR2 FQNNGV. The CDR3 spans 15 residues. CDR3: CASSFVAGAYNEQFY. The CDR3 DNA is TGTGCCAGCAGCTTCGTAGCGGGCGCCTACAATGAGCAGTTCTAC.